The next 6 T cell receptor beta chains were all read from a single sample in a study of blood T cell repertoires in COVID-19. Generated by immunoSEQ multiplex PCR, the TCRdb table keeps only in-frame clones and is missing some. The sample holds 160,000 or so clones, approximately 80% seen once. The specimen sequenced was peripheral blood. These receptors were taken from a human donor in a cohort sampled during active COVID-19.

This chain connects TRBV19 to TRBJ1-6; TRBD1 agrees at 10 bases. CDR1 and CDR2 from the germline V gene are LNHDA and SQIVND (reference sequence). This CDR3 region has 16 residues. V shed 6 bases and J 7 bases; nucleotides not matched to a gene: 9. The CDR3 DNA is TGTGCCAGTAGCCCCCGAGGGGGACAGGGGAATTCACCCCTCCACTTT. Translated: CASSPRGGQGNSPLHF.

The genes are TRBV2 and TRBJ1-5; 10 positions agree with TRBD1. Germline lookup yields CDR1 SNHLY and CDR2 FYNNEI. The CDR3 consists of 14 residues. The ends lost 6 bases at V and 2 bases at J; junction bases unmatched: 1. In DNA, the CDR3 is TGTGCCAGCAGCGGGACAGGGGGCAATCAGCCCCAGCATTTT. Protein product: CASSGTGGNQPQHF.

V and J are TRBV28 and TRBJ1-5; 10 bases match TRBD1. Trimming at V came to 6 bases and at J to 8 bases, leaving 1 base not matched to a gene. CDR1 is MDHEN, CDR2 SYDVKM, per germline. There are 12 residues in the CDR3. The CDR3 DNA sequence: TGTGCCAGCAGGGACAGGGGGGAGCCCCAGCATTTT. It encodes CASRDRGEPQHF.

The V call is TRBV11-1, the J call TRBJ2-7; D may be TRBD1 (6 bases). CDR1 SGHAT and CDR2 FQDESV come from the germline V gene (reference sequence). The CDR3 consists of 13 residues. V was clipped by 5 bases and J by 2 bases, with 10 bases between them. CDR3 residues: CASSQGQPYEQYF. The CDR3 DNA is TGTGCCAGCAGCCAAGGACAGCCCTACGAGCAGTACTTC.

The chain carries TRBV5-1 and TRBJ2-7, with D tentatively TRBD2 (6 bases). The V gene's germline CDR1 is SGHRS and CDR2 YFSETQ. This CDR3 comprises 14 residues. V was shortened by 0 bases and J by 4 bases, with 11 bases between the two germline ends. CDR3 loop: CASSLAGREYEQYF. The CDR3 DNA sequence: TGCGCCAGCAGCTTGGCAGGGCGGGAATACGAGCAGTACTTC. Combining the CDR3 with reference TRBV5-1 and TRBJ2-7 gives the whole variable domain KAGVTQTPRYLIKTRGQQVTLSCSPISGHRSVSWYQQTPGQGLQFLFEYFSETQRNKGNFPGRFSGRQFSNSRSEMNVSTLELGDSALYLCASSLAGREYEQYFGPGTRLTVT.

In nucleotides, the CDR3 is TGTGCCACCAGGGACAGGGTAAGTGGAAACACCATATATTTT. Translation gives CATRDRVSGNTIYF. The V call is TRBV5-8, the J call TRBJ1-3; 9 bases match TRBD1. From germline, CDR1 is SGHTS and CDR2 YDEGEE. J gave up 3 bases and V 9 bases, and 7 bases lay outside the gene matches. This CDR3 comprises 14 residues. Full variable domain (outside the CDR3, taken from reference TRBV5-8 and TRBJ1-3): EAGVTQSPTHLIKTRGQQATLRCSPISGHTSVYWYQQALGLGLQFLLWYDEGEERNRGNFPPRFSGRQFPNYSSELNVNALELEDSALYLCATRDRVSGNTIYFGEGSWLTVV.